This T cell receptor (beta chain) emerged from a study of beta chain features in type 1 diabetes. About the research overall: All samples yielded around 99 million examined sorted cells. Study-wide points: The study found moderately but significantly shorter TCRB CDR3s in all four CD4+ subsets of Type 1 diabetes patients.

Every bit of the isolated RNA underwent reverse transcription, so sequencing read expressed TCRB transcripts. TCRdb's table, derived via immunoSEQ multiplex PCR, lists solely in-frame clones and lacks some. The sample holds around 340,000 clones, around a fifth seen once. To note about this clone: Its specificity is not known.

The length of the CDR3 is 15 residues. Trimming took 1 base from V and 5 from J, leaving 15 bases between them. The germline V gene encodes CDR1 SGHNT and CDR2 YYREEE (reference sequence). Sequenced input: naive CD4+ T cells from blood. The TCR sequence derives from a young woman in good health. V is TRBV5-4 and J is TRBJ1-1; D is perhaps TRBD1 (6 bases). The CDR3 DNA is TGTGCCAGCAGCTTGCAGCTACAGGGTTTAACTGAAGCTTTCTTT. Its translation is CASSLQLQGLTEAFF.